Sequencing of this TCR beta chain was carried out in a study of blood T cells in healthy people across ages. V shed 6 bases and J shed 3 bases, with 18 bases lying between them. Per the germline V gene, CDR1 is DFQATT and CDR2 is SNEGSKA (reference sequence). The CDR3 is 14 residues long. A J-beta primer mix and a sample-barcoded 5' primer were used in a second PCR of about 7 to 12 cycles. TCRdb fed the 5' RACE reads into MiXCR, producing one record per CDR3 protein. The sample holds about 700,000 distinct CDR3 sequences, about a third seen once. The sequencing input was blood. This sequence joins TRBV20-1 and TRBJ2-7; either TRBD1 or TRBD2 may fit D (5 bases each). This TCR was sampled from a woman aged 80 or older in good health. The CDR3 nucleotides read TGCAGTGCGGCAAGGGACGGGACGAACTACGAGCAGTACTTC. Translating it yields CSAARDGTNYEQYF.